This T cell receptor (beta chain) is drawn from a study of blood T cell repertoires in COVID-19 (TCRdb year 2020). For the wider study: Samples from collaborators originated in the United States, Italy and Spain and spanned both the acute and convalescent phases of COVID-19. The material from the prospective study consisted of cDNA or gDNA derived from T cells, B-cell-depleted T cells, or PBMCs. The dataset comprised deeply sampled blood TCRbeta repertoires from subjects exposed to, actively infected with, or recovered from COVID-19. The repertoires were made available in a free public database intended to serve as a resource for research on the immune response to SARS-CoV-2. Samples came from the ongoing ImmuneRACE study (first 160 participants) plus 1,254 subjects from 6 global collaborators. Nearly every sample came with metadata listing a de-identified subject ID, COVID-19 status, age in years and sex. Where available, HLA class I and class II types were taken from metadata supplied by the sample provider and were not determined by assay-based typing.

The CDR3 holds 14 amino acids from the cysteine to the phenylalanine. This entry keeps only the CDR3 DNA: 42 bases, framed from base 1. CDR1 MNHNY and CDR2 SVGAGI were looked up in the germline V gene (reference sequence). V sheds 5 bases and J sheds 3 bases, leaving 14 bases between their ends. Turning to this clone: The antigen it binds to is not known. The record has no base qualities; no much larger clone is one base away.

The paper as a whole reports these results and caveats: The quantity of clinical and demographic metadata differed by source and by participant and was supplied without curation.

The immunoSEQ Assay, a bias-controlled multiplex PCR, was used to amplify TCRbeta CDR3 regions from genomic DNA. The source study handled its data this way. The number of nucleated cells in each sample was estimated from the amplification of reference gene primers within the assay. To quantify the absolute abundance of each unique TCRbeta CDR3 rearrangement, sequence reads were collapsed and filtered. Productive Simpson clonality was computed per sample as the square root of Simpson's diversity index over productive rearrangements. This immuneACCESS table, as held by TCRdb, lists in-frame sequences with V and J called but not all clones. Of the missing ones, under half trace to an unresolved V gene in checked studies; the others have no known cause. That table is the source of V, J and clone size, and D and trimming were worked out from the DNA. The sample records tens of thousands of clones, roughly 90% of which are singletons. The top ten hold roughly 5.3% of the sample.

The collaborating institutions used their own protocols to collect whole blood in K2EDTA tubes. Collaborator samples were shipped for TCRbeta analysis as frozen whole blood, isolated PBMCs, or DNA extracted from either sample type. The chain joins TRBV6-6 to TRBJ2-7, and TRBD1 may be the D gene, going by 6 matching bases. The sample comprised peripheral blood. The sequence derives from a man aged 80 or over in a cohort sampled during active COVID-19. CDR3 sequence: CASSPRGSGYEQYF. The nucleotide sequence is given as TGTGCCAGCAGTCCCAGGGGATCTGGCTACGAGCAGTACTTC.